The clone carrying this T cell receptor (beta chain) was detected a few times. Its target is not known. TCRdb called the RT-PCR reads again in MiXCR, with one record for every CDR3 protein. The sample holds around 850,000 distinct CDR3 sequences, approximately 17% seen once. The sample is drawn from a study of response to subunit inactivated influenza vaccine. The CDR3 is made up of 15 amino acids. The trim removed 5 bases at V and 2 bases at J, leaving 5 bases unmatched. Study observations and caveats: Each seasonal influenza vaccination recruits few new T cells, the authors suggested.

Sample: PBMCs from blood, taken 5 days after vaccination. The chain uses TRBV12-3 or TRBV12-4 and TRBJ2-1, with 8 bases matching TRBD1. This receptor was taken from a middle-aged man who received an inactivated influenza vaccine. The CDR3 nucleotides read TGTGCCAGCAGTCCGACGACAGGGGCCTACAATGAGCAGTTCTTC. Protein sequence: CASSPTTGAYNEQFF.